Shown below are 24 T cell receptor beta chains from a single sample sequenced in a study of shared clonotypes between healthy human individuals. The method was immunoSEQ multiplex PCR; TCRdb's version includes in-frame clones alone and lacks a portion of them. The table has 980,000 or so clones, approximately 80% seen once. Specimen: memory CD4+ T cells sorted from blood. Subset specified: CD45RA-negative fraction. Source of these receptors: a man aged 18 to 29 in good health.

The CDR3 is CASSSNRGANEKLFF. As DNA, the CDR3 is TGTGCCAGCAGCTCCAACAGGGGGGCTAATGAAAAACTGTTTTTT. The J gene is TRBJ1-4, the V gene TRBV7-9, with 8 bases aligning to TRBD1. The J segment lost 3 bases and the V segment lost 4 bases, leaving 4 bases of the junction unmatched. Germline CDR1 and CDR2: SEHNR and FQNEAQ (reference sequence). The CDR3 totals 15 residues.

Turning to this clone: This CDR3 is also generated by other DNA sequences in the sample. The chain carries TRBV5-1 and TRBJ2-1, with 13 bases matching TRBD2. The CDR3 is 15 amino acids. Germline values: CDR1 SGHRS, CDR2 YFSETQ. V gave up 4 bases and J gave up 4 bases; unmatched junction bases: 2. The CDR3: CASSPTSGGYNEQFF. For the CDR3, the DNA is TGCGCCAGCAGCCCGACTAGCGGGGGGTACAATGAGCAGTTCTTC.

CDR3 in DNA: TGTGCCAGCAGCCAATCCGGGCGGGGCTACAATGAGCAGTTCTTC. Its translation is CASSQSGRGYNEQFF. The gene calls are TRBV7-2 and TRBJ2-1, with D tentatively TRBD2 (6 bases). CDR1 is SGHTA and CDR2 is FQGNSA in the germline V gene. V gave up 5 bases and J gave up 3 bases, with 14 bases separating them. The CDR3 is 15 amino acids.

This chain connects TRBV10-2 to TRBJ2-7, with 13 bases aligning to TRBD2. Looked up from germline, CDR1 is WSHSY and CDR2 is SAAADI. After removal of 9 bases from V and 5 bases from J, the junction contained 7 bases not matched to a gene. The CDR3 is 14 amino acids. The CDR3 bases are TGCGCCAGTAGACTAGCGGGAGGAAGCAACGAGCAGTACTTC. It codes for CASRLAGGSNEQYF.

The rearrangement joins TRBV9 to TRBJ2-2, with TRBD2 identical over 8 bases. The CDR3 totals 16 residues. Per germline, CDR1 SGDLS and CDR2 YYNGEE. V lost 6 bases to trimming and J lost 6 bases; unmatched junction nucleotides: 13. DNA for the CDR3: TGTGCCAGCAAGGGCGGGGGGACCCGGGGCTCCGGGGAGCTGTTTTTT. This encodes CASKGGGTRGSGELFF. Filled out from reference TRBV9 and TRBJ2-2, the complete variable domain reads DSGVTQTPKHLITATGQRVTLRCSPRSGDLSVYWYQQSLDQGLQFLIQYYNGEERAKGNILERFSAQQFPDLHSELNLSSLELGDSALYFCASKGGGTRGSGELFFGEGSRLTVL.

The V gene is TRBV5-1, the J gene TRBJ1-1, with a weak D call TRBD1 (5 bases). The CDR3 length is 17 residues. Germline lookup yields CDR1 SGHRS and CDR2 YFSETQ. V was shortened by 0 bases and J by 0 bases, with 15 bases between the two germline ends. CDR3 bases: TGCGCCAGCAGCTTGGACAGGTTTTTAACAATGAACACTGAAGCTTTCTTT. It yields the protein CASSLDRFLTMNTEAFF.

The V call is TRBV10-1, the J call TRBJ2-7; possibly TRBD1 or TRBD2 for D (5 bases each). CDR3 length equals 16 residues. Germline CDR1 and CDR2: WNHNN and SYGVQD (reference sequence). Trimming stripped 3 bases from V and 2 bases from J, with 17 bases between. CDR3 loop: CASSERSGAPTYEQYF. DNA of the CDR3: TGCGCCAGCAGTGAAAGGTCCGGGGCCCCGACCTACGAGCAGTACTTC.

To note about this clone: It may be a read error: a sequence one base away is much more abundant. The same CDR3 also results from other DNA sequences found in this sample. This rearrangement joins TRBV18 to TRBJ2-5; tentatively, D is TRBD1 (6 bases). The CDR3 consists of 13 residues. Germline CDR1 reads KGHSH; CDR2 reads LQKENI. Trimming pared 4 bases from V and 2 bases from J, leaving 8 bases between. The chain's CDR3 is CASSLGQQETQYF. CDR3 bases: TGTGCCAGCTCACTCGGACAGCAAGAGACCCAGTACTTC.

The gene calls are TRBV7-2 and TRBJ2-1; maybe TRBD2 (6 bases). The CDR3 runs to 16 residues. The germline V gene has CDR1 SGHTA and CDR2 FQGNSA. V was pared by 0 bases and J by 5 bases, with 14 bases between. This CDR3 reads CASSLARAGLDNEQFF. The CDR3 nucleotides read TGTGCCAGCAGCTTAGCAAGGGCGGGGCTGGACAATGAGCAGTTCTTC.

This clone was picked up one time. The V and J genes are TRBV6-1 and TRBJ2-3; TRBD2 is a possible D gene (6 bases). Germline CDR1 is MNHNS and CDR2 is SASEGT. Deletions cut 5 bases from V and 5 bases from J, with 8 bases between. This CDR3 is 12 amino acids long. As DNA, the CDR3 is TGTGCCAGCAGTTGGGGGGTAGATACGCAGTATTTT. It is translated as CASSWGVDTQYF.

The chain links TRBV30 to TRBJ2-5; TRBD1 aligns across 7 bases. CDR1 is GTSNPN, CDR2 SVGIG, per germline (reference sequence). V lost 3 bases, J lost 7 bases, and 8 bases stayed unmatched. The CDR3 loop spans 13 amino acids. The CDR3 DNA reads TGTGCCTGGAGCCCGGGACAGCCGGCGACCCAGTACTTC. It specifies CAWSPGQPATQYF. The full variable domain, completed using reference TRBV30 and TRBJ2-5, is SQTIHQWPATLVQPVGSPLSLECTVEGTSNPNLYWYRQAAGRGLQLLFYSVGIGQISSEVPQNLSASRPQDRQFILSSKKLLLSDSGFYLCAWSPGQPATQYFGPGTRLLVL.

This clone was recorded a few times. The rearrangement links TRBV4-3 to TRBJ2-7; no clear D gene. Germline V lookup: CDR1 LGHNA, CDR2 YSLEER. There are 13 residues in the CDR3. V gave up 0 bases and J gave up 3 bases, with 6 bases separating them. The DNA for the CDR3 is TGCGCCAGCAGCCAAGATTGGGACTACGAGCAGTACTTC. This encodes CASSQDWDYEQYF.

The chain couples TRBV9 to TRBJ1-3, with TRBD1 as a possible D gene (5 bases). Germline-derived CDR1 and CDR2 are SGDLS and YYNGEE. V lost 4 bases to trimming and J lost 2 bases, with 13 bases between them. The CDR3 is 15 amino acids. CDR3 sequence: CASSSRGEAGNTIYF. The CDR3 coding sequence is TGTGCCAGCAGCTCCCGAGGGGAAGCTGGAAACACCATATATTTT.

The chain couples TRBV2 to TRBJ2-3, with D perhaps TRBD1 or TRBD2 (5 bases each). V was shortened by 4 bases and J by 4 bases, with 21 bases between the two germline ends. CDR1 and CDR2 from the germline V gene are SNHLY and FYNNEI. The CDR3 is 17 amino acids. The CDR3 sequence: CASSVEGAIDSADTQYF. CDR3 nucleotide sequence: TGTGCCAGCAGTGTCGAGGGCGCGATAGACAGCGCAGATACGCAGTATTTT.

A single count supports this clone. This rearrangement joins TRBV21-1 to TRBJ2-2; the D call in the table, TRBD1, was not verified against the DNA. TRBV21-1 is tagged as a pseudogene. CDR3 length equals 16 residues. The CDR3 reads CASSPGSGENTGELFF. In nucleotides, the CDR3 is TGTGCCAGCAGCCCCGGCTCAGGGGAGAACACCGGGGAGCTGTTTTTT.

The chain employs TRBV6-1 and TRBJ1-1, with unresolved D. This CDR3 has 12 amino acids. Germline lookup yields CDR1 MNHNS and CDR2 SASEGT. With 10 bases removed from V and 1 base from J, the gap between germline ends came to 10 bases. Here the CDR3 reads CAIRRENTEAFF. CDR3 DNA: TGTGCCATCCGGAGGGAGAACACTGAAGCTTTCTTT.

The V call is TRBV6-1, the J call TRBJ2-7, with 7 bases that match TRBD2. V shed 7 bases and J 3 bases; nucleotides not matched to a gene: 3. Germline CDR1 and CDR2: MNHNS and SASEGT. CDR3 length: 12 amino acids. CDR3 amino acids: CASKGRVYEQYF. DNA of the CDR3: TGTGCCAGCAAGGGGAGGGTCTACGAGCAGTACTTC.

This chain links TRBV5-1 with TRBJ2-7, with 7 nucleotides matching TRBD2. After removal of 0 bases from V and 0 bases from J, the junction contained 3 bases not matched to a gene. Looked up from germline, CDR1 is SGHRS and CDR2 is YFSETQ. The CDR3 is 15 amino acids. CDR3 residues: CASSLGGSSSYEQYF. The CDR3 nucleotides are TGCGCCAGCAGCTTGGGCGGGAGCAGCTCCTACGAGCAGTACTTC. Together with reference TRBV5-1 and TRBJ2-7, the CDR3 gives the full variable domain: KAGVTQTPRYLIKTRGQQVTLSCSPISGHRSVSWYQQTPGQGLQFLFEYFSETQRNKGNFPGRFSGRQFSNSRSEMNVSTLELGDSALYLCASSLGGSSSYEQYFGPGTRLTVT.

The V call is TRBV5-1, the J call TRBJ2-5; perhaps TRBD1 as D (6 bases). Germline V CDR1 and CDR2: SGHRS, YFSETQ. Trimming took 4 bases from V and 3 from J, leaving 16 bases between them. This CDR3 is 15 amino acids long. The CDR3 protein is CASSLGGPVKETQYF. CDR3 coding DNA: TGCGCCAGCAGCCTAGGGGGACCCGTAAAAGAGACCCAGTACTTC.

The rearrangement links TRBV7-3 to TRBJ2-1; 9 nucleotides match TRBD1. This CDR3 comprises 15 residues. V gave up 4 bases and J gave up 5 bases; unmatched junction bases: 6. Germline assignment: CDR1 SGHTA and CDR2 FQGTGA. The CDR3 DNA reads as TGTGCCAGCAGCTCGGACAGGGGAGGCCACAATGAGCAGTTCTTC. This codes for CASSSDRGGHNEQFF.

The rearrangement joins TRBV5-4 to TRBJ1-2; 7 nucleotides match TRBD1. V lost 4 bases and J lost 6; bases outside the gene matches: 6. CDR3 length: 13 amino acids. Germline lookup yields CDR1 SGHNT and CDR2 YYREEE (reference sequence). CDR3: CASSRGQENGYTF. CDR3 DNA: TGTGCCAGCAGCAGAGGACAGGAAAATGGCTACACCTTC.

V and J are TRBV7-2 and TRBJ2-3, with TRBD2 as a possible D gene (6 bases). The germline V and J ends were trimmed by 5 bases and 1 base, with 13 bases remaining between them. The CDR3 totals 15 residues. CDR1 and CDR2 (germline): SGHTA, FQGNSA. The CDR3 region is CASSLRAGRTDTQYF. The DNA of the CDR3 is TGTGCCAGCAGCCTAAGAGCGGGCCGCACAGATACGCAGTATTTT. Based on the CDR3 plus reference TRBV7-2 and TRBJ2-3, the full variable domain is GAGVSQSPSNKVTEKGKDVELRCDPISGHTALYWYRQSLGQGLEFLIYFQGNSAPDKSGLPSDRFSAERTGGSVSTLTIQRTQQEDSAVYLCASSLRAGRTDTQYFGPGTRLTVL.

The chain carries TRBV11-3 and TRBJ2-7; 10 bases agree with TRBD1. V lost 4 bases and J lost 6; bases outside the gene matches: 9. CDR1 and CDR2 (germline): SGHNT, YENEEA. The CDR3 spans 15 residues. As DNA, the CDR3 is TGTGCCAGCAGCTCAACCGGGACAGGGGACAGCGAGCAGTACTTC. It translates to CASSSTGTGDSEQYF.

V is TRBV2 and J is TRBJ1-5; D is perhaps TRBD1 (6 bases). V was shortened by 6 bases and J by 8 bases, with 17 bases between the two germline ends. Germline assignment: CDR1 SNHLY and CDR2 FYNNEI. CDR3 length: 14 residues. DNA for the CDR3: TGTGCCAGCAGCTCCACGCGGACAGCCGAGCCCCAGCATTTT. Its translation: CASSSTRTAEPQHF.